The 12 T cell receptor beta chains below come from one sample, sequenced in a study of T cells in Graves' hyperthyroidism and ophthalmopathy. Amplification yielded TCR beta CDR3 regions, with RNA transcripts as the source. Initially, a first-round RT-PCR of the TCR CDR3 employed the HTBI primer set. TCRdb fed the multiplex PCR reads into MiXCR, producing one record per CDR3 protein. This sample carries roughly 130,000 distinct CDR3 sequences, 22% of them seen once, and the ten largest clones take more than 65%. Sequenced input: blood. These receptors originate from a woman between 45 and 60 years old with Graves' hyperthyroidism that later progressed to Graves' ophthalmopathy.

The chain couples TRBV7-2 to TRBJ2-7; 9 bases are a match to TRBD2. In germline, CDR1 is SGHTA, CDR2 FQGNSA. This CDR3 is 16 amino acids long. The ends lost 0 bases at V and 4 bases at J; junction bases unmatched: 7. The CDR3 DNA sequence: TGTGCCAGCAGCTTAGCTAGCGGGAGAATTTTTTACGAGCAGTACTTC. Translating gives CASSLASGRIFYEQYF.

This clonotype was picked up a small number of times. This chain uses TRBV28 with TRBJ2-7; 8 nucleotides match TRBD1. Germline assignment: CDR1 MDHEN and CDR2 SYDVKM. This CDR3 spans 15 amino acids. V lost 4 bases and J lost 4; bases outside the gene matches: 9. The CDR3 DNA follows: TGTGCCAGCAGTTCCACTGCCGGGACAGGATACGAGCAGTACTTC. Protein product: CASSSTAGTGYEQYF. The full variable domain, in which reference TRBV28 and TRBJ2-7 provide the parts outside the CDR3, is DVKVTQSSRYLVKRTGEKVFLECVQDMDHENMFWYRQDPGLGLRLIYFSYDVKMKEKGDIPEGYSVSREKKERFSLILESASTNQTSMYLCASSSTAGTGYEQYFGPGTRLTVT.

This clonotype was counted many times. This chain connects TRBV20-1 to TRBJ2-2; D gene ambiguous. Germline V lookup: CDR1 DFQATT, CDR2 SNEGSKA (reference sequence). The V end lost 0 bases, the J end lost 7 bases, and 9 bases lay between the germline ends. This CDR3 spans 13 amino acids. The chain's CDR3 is CSARDSTYGELFF. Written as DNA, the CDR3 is TGCAGTGCTAGAGATTCTACTTACGGGGAGCTGTTTTTT.

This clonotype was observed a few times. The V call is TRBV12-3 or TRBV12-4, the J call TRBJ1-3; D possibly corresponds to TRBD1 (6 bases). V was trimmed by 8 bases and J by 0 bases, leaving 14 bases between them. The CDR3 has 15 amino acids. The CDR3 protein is CASAPYRDSGNTIYF. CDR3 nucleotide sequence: TGTGCCAGCGCTCCCTACAGGGACTCTGGAAACACCATATATTTT.

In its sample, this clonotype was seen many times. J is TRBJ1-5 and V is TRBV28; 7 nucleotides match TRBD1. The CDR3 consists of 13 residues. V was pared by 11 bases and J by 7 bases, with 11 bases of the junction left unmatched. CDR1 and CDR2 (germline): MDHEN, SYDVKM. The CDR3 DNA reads TGTGCCGCCGAGCAGGGGGTTGGCCAGCCCCAGCATTTT. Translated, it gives CAAEQGVGQPQHF.

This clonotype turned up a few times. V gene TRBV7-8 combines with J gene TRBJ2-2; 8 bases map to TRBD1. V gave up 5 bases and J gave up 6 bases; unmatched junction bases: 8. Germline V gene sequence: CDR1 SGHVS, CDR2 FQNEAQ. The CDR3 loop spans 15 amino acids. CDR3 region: CASSPIRQGSGELFF. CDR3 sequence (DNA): TGTGCCAGCAGCCCAATCCGACAGGGGTCCGGGGAGCTGTTTTTT. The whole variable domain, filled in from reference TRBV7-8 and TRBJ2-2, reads GAGVSQSPRYKVAKRGQDVALRCDPISGHVSLFWYQQALGQGPEFLTYFQNEAQLDKSGLPSDRFFAERPEGSVSTLKIQRTQQEDSAVYLCASSPIRQGSGELFFGEGSRLTVL.

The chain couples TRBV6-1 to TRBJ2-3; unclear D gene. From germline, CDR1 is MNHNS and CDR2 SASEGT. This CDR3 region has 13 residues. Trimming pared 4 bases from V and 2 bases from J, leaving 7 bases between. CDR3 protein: CASSAFTTDTQYF. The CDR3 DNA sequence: TGTGCCAGCAGTGCCTTTACCACAGATACGCAGTATTTT.

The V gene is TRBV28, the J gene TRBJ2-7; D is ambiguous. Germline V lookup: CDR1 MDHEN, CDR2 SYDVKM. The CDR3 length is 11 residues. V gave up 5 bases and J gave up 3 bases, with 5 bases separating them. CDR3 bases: TGTGCCAGCAGTCAAGACTACGAGCAGTACGTC. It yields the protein CASSQDYEQYV.

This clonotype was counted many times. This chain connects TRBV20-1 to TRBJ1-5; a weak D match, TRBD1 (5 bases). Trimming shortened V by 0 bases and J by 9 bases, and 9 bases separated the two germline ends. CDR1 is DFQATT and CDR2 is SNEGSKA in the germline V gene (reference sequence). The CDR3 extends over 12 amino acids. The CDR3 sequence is CSARDKGRPQHF. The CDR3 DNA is TGCAGTGCTAGAGATAAGGGGCGGCCCCAGCATTTT.

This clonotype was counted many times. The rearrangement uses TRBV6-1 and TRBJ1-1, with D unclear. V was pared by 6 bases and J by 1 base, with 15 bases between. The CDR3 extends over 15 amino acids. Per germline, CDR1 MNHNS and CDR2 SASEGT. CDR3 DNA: TGTGCCAGCAGCCCCACTAAGGATCCGAACACTGAAGCTTTCTTT. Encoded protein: CASSPTKDPNTEAFF.

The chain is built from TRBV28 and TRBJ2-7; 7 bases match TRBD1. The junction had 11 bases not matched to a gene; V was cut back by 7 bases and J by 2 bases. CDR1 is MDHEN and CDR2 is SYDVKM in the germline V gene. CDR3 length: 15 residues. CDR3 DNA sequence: TGTGCCAGCACCCAGACAGGGAAGAACCCCTACGAGCAGTACTTC. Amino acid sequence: CASTQTGKNPYEQYF.

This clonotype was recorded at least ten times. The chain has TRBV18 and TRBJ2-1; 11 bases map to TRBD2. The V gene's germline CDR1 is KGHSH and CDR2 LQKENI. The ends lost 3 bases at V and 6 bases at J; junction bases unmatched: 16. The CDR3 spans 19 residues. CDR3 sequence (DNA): TGTGCCAGCTCACCCGGGACGGACCGGACTAGCGGGCGGGGCAATGAGCAGTTCTTC. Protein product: CASSPGTDRTSGRGNEQFF.